The source of this T cell receptor (beta chain) is a study of blood T cell repertoires in COVID-19. Looking at the study overall: Samples representing acute and convalescent COVID-19 were sourced from the United States, Italy and Spain.

Seattle cases were enrolled at active infection and followed longitudinally. Libraries were prepared by immunoSEQ multiplex PCR; TCRdb keeps only in-frame clonotypes and omits some of them. The sample has about 170,000 clones; around four fifths are singletons. The clonotype was recovered from a woman aged 80 or over with COVID-19, enrolled during active disease. The sequencing input was peripheral blood.

The CDR3 loop reads CASRTIGTGPGNQPQHF. The CDR3 DNA is TGTGCCAGTAGAACGATCGGGACTGGCCCGGGCAATCAGCCCCAGCATTTT. The rearrangement joins TRBV19 to TRBJ1-5; D perhaps matches TRBD1 (5 bases). In germline, CDR1 is LNHDA, CDR2 SQIVND (reference sequence). The CDR3 runs 17 residues. The V end was cut by 6 bases, the J end by 2 bases, with 20 bases between.